The sequence of this T cell receptor beta chain was determined in a study of OX40 agonist ivuxolimab in advanced cancers. TCRdb's table, derived via immunoSEQ multiplex PCR, lists solely in-frame clones and lacks some. The sample comprises 55,000 to 65,000 clones, about 85% of which are singletons, and 3.5% to 4% rests with the top ten. The ends were cut back, 7 bases at V and 2 bases at J, with 15 bases in the middle. Germline assignment: CDR1 SGHNT and CDR2 YYREEE (reference sequence). There are 14 residues in the CDR3. This receptor was taken from an adult with an advanced solid tumor such as melanoma, head and neck, liver or kidney cancer. This sample comprised CD4+ or CD8+ T cells sorted from blood, obtained in a trial of the OX40 agonist ivuxolimab. The chain combines TRBV5-4 with TRBJ1-1; D not resolved. The CDR3 sequence: CASSTSELNTEAFF. DNA of the CDR3: TGTGCCAGCTCCACGTCAGAATTAAACACTGAAGCTTTCTTT.